The following is a T cell receptor (beta chain) sequence with its context. Regarding time point: patch test 1, 2 weeks after DPC sensitization. Treatment given: therapeutic diphenylcyclopropenone sensitization with weekly scalp DPC. Germline V CDR1 and CDR2: SGHTA, FQGNSA. This CDR3 has 14 residues. V was shortened by 2 bases and J by 7 bases, with 12 bases between the two germline ends. The data stem from a study of human T cells and chemical hapten exposure. Across the whole study: Subjects had 2% DPC placed on 2 cm by 2 cm of upper inner arm skin for sensitization.

TCRdb passed the RACE reads through MiXCR, listing each CDR3 protein once. The table shows about 71,000 distinct CDR3 sequences, with around 9.8% occurring only once. This TCR was recovered from a woman aged 40 to 50 with alopecia areata. Some clones in this sample may be carry-over from other donors' samples. The sample in question was whole blood, obtained in connection with sensitization to the hapten diphenylcyclopropenone (DPC). The chain joins TRBV7-2 to TRBJ1-5; D might be TRBD1 (6 bases). The CDR3 DNA follows: TGTGCCAGCAGCTTAACGACAGGAGGACAGCCCCAGCATTTT. It yields the protein CASSLTTGGQPQHF.